Described below is a single T cell receptor (beta chain) sequence and its context. Sequencing used immunoSEQ multiplex PCR; TCRdb keeps in-frame clones, though not all of them. The sample yields more than 150,000 clones, approximately 79% seen once. The germline V and J ends were trimmed by 0 bases and 1 base, with 10 bases remaining between them. The CDR3 length is 15 residues. CDR1 and CDR2 (germline): SGHDT, YYEEEE. This specimen belongs to a study of blood T cell repertoires in COVID-19. Sequenced: peripheral blood. V and J are TRBV5-6 and TRBJ1-2; D gene unclear. The clonotype was recovered from a woman in her 70s with acute or convalescent COVID-19. This CDR3 is CASSLGGRDNYGYTF. The CDR3 DNA sequence: TGTGCCAGCAGCTTGGGAGGTCGGGATAACTATGGCTACACCTTC.